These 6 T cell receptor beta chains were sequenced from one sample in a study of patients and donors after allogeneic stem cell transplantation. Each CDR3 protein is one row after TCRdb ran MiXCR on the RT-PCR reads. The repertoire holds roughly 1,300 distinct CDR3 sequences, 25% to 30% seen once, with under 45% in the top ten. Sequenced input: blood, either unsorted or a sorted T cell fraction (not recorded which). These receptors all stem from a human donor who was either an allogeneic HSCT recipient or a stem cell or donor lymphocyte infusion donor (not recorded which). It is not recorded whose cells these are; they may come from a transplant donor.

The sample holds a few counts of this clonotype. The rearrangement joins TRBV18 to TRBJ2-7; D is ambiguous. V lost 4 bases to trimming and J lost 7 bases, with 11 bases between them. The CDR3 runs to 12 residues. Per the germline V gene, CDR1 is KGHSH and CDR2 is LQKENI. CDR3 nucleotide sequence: TGTGCCAGCTCACGGATATTGGAGGAGCAGTACTTC. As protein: CASSRILEEQYF.

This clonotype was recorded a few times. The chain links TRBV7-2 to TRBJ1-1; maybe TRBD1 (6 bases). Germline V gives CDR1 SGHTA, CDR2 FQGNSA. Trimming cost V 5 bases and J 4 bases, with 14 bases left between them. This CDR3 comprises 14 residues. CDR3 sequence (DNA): TGTGCCAGCAGCCGAGGGGGACAATCCACTGAAGCTTTCTTT. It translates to CASSRGGQSTEAFF.

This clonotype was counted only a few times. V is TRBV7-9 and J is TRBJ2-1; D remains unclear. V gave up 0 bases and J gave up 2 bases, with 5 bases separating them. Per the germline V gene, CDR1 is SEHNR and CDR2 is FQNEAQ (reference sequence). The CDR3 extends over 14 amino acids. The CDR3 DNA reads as TGTGCCAGCAGCTTAGCGAGGACCTACAATGAGCAGTTCTTC. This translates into CASSLARTYNEQFF.

The CDR3, as DNA: TGCGCCAGCAGCTTGACGCGGAATGAGCAGTTCTTC. This translates into CASSLTRNEQFF. This chain links TRBV5-1 with TRBJ2-1; D gene uncertain. CDR3 size: 12 residues. Germline loops: CDR1 SGHRS, CDR2 YFSETQ. V lost 1 base to trimming and J lost 7 bases, with 6 bases between them.

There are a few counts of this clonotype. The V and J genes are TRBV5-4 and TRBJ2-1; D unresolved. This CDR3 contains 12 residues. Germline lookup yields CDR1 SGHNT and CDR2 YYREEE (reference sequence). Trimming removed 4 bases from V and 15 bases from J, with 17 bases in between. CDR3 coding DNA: TGTGCCAGCAGCCAGACGGGCCTCAAGCTGTTCTTC. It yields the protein CASSQTGLKLFF.

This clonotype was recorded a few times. In DNA, the CDR3 is TGTGCCAGCAGCTCAGCGGGAGAGAGAAATGAGCAGTTCTTC. This translates into CASSSAGERNEQFF. The chain couples TRBV7-9 to TRBJ2-1; TRBD2 matches 8 bases. The CDR3 has 14 amino acids. CDR1 SEHNR and CDR2 FQNEAQ come from the germline V gene (reference sequence). The V gene end was trimmed by 4 bases and the J gene end by 7 bases; junction bases not matched to a gene: 6.